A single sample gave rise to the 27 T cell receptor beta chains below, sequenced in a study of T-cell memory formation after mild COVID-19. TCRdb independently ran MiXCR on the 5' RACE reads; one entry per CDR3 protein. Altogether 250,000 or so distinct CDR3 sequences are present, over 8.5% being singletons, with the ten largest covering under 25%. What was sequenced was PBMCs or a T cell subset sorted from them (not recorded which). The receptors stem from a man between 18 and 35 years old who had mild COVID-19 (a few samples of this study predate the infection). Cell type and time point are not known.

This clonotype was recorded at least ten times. The CDR3 sequence is CASSTNGPNTGELFF. CDR3 nucleotides: TGTGCCAGCAGTACCAATGGGCCGAACACCGGGGAGCTGTTTTTT. This chain uses TRBV27 with TRBJ2-2; no definite D call. Trimming took 5 bases from V and 0 from J, leaving 10 bases between them. The CDR3 has 15 amino acids. Germline CDR1 MNHEY, CDR2 SMNVEV (reference sequence).

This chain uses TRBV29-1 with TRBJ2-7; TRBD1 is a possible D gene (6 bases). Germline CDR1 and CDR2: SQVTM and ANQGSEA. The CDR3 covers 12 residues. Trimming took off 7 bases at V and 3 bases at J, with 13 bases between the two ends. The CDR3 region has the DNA TGCAGCGCCCAGGGACAATTCTACGAGCAGTACTTC. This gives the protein CSAQGQFYEQYF.

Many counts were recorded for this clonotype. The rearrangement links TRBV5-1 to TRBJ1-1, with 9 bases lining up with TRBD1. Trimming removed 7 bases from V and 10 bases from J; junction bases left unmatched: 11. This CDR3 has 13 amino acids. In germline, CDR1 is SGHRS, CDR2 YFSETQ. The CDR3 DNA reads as TGCGCCAGCCACCCCACAGGGGGCAATGGAGCTTTCTTT. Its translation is CASHPTGGNGAFF.

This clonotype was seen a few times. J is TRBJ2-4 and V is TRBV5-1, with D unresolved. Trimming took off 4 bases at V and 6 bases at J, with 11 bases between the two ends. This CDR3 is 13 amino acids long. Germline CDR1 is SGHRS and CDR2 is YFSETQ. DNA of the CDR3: TGCGCCAGCAGCCCCGACCCCGGAAACATTCAGTACTTC. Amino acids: CASSPDPGNIQYF.

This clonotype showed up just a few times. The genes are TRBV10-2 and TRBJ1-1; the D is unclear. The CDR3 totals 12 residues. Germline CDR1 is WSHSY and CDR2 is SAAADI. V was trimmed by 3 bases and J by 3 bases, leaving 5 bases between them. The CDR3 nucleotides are TGCGCCAGCAGTGACAGGTACACTGAAGCTTTCTTT. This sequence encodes CASSDRYTEAFF.

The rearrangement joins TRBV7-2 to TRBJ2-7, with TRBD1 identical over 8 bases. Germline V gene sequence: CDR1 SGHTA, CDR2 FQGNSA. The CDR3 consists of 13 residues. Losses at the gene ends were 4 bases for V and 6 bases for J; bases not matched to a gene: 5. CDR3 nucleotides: TGTGCCAGCAGCTCCGGACAGGGACGCGAGCAGTACGTC. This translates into CASSSGQGREQYV.

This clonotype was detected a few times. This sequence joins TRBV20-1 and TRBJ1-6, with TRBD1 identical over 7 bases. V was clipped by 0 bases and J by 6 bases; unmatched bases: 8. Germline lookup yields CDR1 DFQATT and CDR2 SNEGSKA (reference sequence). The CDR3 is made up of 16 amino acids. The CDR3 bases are TGCAGTGCTAGAGATCCCAAGGCAGGGGGTAATTCACCCCTCCACTTT. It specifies CSARDPKAGGNSPLHF.

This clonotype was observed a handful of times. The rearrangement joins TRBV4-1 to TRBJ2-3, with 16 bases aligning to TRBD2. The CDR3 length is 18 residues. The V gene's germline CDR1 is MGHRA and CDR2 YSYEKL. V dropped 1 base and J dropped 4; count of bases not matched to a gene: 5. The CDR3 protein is CASSQAGLAGGRADTQYF. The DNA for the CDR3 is TGCGCCAGCAGCCAAGCGGGACTAGCGGGGGGGCGCGCAGATACGCAGTATTTT.

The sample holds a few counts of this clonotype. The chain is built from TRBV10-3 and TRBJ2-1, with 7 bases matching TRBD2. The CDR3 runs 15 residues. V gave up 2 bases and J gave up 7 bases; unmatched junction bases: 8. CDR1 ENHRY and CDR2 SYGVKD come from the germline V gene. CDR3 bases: TGTGCCATCAGTGAGCGGGGAAGTAGCGGGAATGAGCAGTTCTTC. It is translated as CAISERGSSGNEQFF.

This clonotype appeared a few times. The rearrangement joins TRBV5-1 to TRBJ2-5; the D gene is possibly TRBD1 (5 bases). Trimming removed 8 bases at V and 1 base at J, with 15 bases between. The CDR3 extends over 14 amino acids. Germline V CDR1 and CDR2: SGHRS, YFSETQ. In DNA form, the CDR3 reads TGCGCCAGTGGGTCGGACCAGGGCCAAGAGACCCAGTACTTC. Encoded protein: CASGSDQGQETQYF.

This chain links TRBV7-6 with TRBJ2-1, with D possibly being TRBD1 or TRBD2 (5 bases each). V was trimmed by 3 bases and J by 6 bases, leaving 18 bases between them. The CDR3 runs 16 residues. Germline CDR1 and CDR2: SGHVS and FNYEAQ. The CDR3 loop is CASSFPSGAGPNEQFF. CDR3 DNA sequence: TGTGCCAGCAGCTTCCCCTCCGGGGCAGGCCCCAATGAGCAGTTCTTC. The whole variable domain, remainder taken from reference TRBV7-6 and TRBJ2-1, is GAGVSQSPRYKVTKRGQDVALRCDPISGHVSLYWYRQALGQGPEFLTYFNYEAQQDKSGLPNDRFSAERPEGSISTLTIQRTEQRDSAMYRCASSFPSGAGPNEQFFGPGTRLTVL.

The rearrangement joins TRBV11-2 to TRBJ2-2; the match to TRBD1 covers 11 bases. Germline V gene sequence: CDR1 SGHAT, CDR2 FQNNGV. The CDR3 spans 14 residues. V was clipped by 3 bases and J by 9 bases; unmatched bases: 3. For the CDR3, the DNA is TGTGCCAGCAGCTTGGGACAGGGGGACCGGGAGCTGTTTTTT. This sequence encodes CASSLGQGDRELFF.

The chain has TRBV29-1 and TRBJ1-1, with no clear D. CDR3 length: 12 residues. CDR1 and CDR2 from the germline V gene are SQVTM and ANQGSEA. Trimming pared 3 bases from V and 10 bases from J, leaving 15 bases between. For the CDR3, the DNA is TGCAGCGTTGATCGGCAGTTTTTGGGAGCTTTCTTT. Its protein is CSVDRQFLGAFF.

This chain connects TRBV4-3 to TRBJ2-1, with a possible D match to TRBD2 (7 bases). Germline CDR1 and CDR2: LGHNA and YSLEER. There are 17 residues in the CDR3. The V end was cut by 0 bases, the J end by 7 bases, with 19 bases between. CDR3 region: CASSQDLGGAPTNEQFF. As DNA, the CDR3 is TGCGCCAGCAGCCAAGATCTAGGGGGGGCACCGACTAATGAGCAGTTCTTC.

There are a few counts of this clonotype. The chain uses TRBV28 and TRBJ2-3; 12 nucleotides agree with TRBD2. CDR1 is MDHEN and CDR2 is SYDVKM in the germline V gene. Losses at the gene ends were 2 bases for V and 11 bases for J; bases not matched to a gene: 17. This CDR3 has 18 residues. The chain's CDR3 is CASSLETRSGLAGLGQYF. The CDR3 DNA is TGTGCCAGCAGTTTAGAAACGAGGTCGGGACTAGCGGGTCTGGGGCAGTATTTT.

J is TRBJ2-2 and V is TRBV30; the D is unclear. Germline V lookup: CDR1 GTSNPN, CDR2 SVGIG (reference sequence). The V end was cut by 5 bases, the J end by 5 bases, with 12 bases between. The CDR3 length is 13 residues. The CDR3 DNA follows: TGTGCCTGGTCAACCATGACGACCGGGGAGCTGTTTTTT. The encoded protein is CAWSTMTTGELFF.

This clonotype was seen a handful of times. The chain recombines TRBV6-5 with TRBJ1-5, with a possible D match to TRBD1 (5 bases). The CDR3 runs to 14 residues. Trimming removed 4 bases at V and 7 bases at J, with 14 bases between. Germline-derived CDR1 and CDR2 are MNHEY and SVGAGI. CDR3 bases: TGTGCCAGCAGTTCTGGGGGGAGACGGCAGCCCCAGCATTTT. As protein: CASSSGGRRQPQHF.

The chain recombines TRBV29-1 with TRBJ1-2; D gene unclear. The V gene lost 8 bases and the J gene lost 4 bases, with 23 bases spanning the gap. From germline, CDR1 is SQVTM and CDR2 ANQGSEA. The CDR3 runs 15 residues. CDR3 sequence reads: CSTDKGPRPFYGYTF. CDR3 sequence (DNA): TGCAGCACAGATAAAGGTCCGAGGCCCTTCTATGGCTACACCTTC.

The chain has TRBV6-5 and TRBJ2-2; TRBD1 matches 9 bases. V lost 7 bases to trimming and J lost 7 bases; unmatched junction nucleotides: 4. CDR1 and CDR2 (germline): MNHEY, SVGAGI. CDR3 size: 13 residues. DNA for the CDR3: TGTGCCAGCACACAGGGGGCGAGCGGGGAGCTGTTTTTT. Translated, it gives CASTQGASGELFF.

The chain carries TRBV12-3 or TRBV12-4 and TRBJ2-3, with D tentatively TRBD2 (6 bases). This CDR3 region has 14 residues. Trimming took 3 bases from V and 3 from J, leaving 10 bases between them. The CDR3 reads CASSFIRETDTQYF. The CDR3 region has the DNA TGTGCCAGCAGTTTCATCCGGGAGACAGATACGCAGTATTTT.

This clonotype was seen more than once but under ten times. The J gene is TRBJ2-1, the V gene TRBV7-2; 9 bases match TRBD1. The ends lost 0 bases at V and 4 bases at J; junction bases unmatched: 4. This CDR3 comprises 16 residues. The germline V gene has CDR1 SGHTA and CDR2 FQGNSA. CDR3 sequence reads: CASSLAAGTGYNEQFF. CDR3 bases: TGTGCCAGCAGCTTAGCCGCCGGGACAGGGTACAATGAGCAGTTCTTC.

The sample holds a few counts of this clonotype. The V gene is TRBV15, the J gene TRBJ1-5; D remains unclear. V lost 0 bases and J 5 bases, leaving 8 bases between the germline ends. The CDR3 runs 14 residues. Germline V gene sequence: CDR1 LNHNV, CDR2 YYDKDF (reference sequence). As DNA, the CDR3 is TGTGCCACCAGCAGAGATAGGCGCCATCAGCCCCAGCATTTT. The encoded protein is CATSRDRRHQPQHF.

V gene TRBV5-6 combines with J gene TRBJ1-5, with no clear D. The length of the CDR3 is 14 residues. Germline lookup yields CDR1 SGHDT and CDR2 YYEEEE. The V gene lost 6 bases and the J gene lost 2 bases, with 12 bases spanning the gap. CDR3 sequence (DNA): TGTGCCAGCACCATGAGACTGGGCAATCAGCCCCAGCATTTT. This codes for CASTMRLGNQPQHF.

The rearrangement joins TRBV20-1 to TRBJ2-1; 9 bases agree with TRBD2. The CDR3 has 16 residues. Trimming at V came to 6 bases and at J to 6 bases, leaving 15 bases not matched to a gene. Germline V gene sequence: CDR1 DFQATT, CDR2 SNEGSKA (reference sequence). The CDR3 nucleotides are TGCAGTGCCGACCCCGCCGTGGGACTAGCCTCCAATGAGCAGTTCTTC. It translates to CSADPAVGLASNEQFF.

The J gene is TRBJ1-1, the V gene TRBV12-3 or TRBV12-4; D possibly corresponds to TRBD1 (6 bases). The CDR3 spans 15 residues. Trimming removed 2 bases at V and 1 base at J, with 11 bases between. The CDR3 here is CASSLWRGENTEAFF. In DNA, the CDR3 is TGTGCCAGCAGTTTATGGAGGGGGGAGAACACTGAAGCTTTCTTT.

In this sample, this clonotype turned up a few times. This chain's CDR3 is CASIRFGELFF. CDR3 bases: TGTGCCAGCATAAGGTTCGGGGAGCTGTTTTTT. V and J are TRBV12-3 or TRBV12-4 and TRBJ2-2, with D unresolved. Trimming cost V 7 bases and J 7 bases, with 7 bases left between them. This CDR3 comprises 11 residues.

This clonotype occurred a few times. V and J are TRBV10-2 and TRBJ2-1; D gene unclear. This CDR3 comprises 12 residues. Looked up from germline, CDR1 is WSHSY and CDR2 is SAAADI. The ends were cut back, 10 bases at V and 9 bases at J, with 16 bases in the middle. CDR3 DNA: TGCGCCACCGGGCCCACGGGTGGTGAGCAGTTCTTC. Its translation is CATGPTGGEQFF.